This T cell receptor beta chain was documented in a study of shared clonotypes between healthy human individuals. Germline V gene data show CDR1 as MNHEY and CDR2 as SMNVEV (reference sequence). CDR3 length: 14 amino acids. The J segment lost 7 bases and the V segment lost 5 bases, leaving 6 bases of the junction unmatched. Original handling: For the immunoSEQ data, sequences were junction-only without quality scores, so filtering differed. Measured with immunoSEQ multiplex PCR; TCRdb has only the in-frame clones, and not every one. V, J and clone size are those of that table, while D and trimming were read from the DNA. The sample holds over 2,000,000 clones; roughly 95% are singletons and the top ten take around 1.7%. Comments on this clone: Other DNA sequences of this sample code for an identical CDR3.

The naive CD8 subset, CD45RO-negative cells positively selected for CCR7, excluded terminally differentiated effector memory CD45RA+ cells. All of the donors resided in Nashville, Tennessee, and each was a Caucasian adult. The source is a man aged 18-30 years in good health. Some clones in this sample may be carry-over from other donors' samples. Sequences were obtained from naive CD8+ T cells from PBMCs. J is TRBJ2-7 and V is TRBV27; 12 bases match TRBD1. The CDR3 DNA sequence: TGTGCCAGCAGTACCCGGGACAGGGGGCTTGAGCAGTACTTC. Translating gives CASSTRDRGLEQYF.